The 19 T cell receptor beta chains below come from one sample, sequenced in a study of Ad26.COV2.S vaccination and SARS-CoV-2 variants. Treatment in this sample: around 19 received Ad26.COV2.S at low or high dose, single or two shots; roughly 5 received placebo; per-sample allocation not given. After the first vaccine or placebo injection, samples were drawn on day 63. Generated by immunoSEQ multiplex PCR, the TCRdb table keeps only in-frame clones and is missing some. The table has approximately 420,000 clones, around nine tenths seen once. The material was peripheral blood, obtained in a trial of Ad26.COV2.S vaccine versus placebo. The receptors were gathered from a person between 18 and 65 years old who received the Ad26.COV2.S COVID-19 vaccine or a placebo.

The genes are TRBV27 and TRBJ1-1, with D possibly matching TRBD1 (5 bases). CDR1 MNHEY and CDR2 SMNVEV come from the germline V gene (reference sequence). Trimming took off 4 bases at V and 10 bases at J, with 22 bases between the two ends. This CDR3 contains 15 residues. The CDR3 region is CASSSGQGLMSGAFF. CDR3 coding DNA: TGTGCCAGCAGTTCCGGACAAGGACTGATGTCGGGAGCTTTCTTT.

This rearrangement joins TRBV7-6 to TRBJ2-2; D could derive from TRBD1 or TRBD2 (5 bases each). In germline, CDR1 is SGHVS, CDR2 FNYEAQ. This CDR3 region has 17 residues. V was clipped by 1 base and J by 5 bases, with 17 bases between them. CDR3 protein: CASSLVGETPSTGELFF. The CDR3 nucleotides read TGTGCCAGCAGCTTAGTGGGGGAGACACCATCTACCGGGGAGCTGTTTTTT.

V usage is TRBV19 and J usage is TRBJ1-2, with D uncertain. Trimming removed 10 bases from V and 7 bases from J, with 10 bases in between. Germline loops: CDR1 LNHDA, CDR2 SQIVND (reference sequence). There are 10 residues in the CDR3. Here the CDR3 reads CATYEGGYTF. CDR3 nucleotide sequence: TGTGCCACTTATGAGGGTGGCTACACCTTC.

The CDR3 sequence is CASSLRRGIPYNEQFF. CDR3 bases: TGTGCCAGCAGCTTAAGACGGGGCATCCCCTACAATGAGCAGTTCTTC. The chain links TRBV11-2 to TRBJ2-1; the D gene could be TRBD1 or TRBD2 (5 bases each). CDR1 and CDR2 from the germline V gene are SGHAT and FQNNGV. V lost 2 bases to trimming and J lost 2 bases, with 13 bases between them. The CDR3 consists of 16 residues.

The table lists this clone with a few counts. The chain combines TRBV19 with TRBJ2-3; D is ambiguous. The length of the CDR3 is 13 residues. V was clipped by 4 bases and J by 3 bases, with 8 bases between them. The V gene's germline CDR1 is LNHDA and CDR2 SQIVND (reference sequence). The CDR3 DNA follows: TGTGCCAGTAGTACCTCGGCGACAGATACGCAGTATTTT. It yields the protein CASSTSATDTQYF.

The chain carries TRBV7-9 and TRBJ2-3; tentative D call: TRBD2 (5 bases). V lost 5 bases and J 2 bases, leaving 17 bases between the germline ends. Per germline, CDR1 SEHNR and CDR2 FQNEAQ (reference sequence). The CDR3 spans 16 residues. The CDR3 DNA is TGTGCCAGCAGCCCACCCGAGGGCTCGGTCACAGATACGCAGTATTTT. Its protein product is CASSPPEGSVTDTQYF.

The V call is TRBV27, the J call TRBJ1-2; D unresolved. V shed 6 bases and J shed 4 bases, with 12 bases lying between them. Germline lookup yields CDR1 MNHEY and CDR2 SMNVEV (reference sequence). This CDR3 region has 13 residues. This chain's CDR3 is CASSLLGSYGYTF. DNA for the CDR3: TGTGCCAGCAGCCTCCTTGGAAGCTATGGCTACACCTTC.

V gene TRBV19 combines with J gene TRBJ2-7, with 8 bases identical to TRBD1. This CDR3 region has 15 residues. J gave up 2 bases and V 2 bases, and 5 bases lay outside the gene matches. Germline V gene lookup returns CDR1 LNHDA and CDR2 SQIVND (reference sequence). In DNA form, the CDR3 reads TGTGCCAGTAGTATACAGCCAGGGGGCCCCTACGAGCAGTACTTC. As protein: CASSIQPGGPYEQYF. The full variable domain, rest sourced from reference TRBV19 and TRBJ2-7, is DGGITQSPKYLFRKEGQNVTLSCEQNLNHDAMYWYRQDPGQGLRLIYYSQIVNDFQKGDIAEGYSVSREKKESFPLTVTSAQKNPTAFYLCASSIQPGGPYEQYFGPGTRLTVT.

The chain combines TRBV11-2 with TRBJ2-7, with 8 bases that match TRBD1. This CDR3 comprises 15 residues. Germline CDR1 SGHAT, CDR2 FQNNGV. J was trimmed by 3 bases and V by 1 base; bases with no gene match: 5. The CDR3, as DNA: TGTGCCAGCAGCTTAGTTTCGGGACAGGACTACGAGCAGTACTTC. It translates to CASSLVSGQDYEQYF.

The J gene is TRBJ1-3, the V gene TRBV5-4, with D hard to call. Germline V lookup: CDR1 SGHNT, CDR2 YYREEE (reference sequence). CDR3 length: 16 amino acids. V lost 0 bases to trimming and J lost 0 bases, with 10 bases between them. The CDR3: CASSLGLPSSGNTIYF. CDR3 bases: TGTGCCAGCAGCTTGGGCCTCCCGAGCTCTGGAAACACCATATATTTT.

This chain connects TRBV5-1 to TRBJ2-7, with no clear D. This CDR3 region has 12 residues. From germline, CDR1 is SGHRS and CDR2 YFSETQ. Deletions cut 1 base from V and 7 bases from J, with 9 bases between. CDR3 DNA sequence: TGCGCCAGCAGCTTGAACCGGCGTGAGCAGTACTTC. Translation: CASSLNRREQYF.

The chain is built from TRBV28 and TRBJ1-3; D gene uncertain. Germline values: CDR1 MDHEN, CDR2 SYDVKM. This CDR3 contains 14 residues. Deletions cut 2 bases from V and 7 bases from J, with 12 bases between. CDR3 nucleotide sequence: TGTGCCAGCAGTTTAGTGGTCAAGGCGAACACCATATATTTT. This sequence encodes CASSLVVKANTIYF.

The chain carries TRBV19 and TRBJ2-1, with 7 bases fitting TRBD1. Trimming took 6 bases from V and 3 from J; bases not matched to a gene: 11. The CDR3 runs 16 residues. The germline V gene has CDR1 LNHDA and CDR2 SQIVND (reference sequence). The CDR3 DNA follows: TGTGCCAGTAGGAGTCAGGGGGATGGGGGCTACAATGAGCAGTTCTTC. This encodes CASRSQGDGGYNEQFF.

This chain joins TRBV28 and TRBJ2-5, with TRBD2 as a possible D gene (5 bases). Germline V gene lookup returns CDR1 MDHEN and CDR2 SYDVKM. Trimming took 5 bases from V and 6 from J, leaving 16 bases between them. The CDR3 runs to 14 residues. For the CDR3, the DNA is TGTGCCAGCAGTCCCCCCGGACCCGGGAAGACCCAGTACTTC. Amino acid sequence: CASSPPGPGKTQYF.

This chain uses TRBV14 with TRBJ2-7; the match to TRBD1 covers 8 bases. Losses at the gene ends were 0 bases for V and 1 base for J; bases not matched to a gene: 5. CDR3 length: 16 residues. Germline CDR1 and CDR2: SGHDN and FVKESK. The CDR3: CASSQDPDRGSYEQYF. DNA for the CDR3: TGTGCCAGCAGCCAAGATCCCGACAGGGGATCCTACGAGCAGTACTTC.

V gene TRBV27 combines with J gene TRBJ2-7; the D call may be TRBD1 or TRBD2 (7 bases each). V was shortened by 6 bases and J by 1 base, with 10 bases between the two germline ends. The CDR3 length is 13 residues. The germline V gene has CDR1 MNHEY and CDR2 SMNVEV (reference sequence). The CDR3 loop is CASSQGGSYEQYF. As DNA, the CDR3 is TGTGCCAGCAGCCAGGGGGGGTCCTACGAGCAGTACTTC.

The CDR3: CASSPGTDTQYF. Written as DNA, the CDR3 is TGTGCCAGCAGCCCCGGTACAGATACGCAGTATTTT. This rearrangement joins TRBV7-3 to TRBJ2-3; D is undetermined. The germline gives CDR1 SGHTA, CDR2 FQGTGA. There are 12 residues in the CDR3. Trimming removed 5 bases at V and 3 bases at J, with 6 bases between.

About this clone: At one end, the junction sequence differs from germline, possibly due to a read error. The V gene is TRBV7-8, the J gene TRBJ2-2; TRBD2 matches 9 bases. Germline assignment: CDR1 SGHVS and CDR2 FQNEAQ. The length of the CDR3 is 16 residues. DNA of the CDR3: TGTGCCAGCAGCCTAGCGGGGCGCGAGGGGACTGGGGAGCTGTTTTTT. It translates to CASSLAGREGTGELFF.

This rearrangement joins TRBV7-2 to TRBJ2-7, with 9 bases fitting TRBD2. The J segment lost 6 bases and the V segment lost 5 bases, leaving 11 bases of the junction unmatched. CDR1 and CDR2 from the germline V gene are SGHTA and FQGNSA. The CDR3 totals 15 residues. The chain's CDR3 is CASSPSGSGGSEQYF. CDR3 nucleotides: TGTGCCAGCAGCCCTTCGGGTAGCGGGGGATCCGAGCAGTACTTC.